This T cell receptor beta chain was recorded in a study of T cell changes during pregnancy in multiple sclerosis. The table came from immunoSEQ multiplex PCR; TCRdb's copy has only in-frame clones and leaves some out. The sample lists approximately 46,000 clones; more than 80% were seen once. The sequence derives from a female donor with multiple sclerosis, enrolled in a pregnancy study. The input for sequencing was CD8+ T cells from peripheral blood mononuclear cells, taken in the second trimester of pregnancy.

CDR3 amino acids: CASSLSRPLSYEQYF. The CDR3 DNA sequence: TGTGCCAGCAGCTTAAGCCGTCCCCTCTCCTACGAGCAGTACTTC. The genes are TRBV11-1 and TRBJ2-7; D gene unclear. V gave up 2 bases and J gave up 0 bases, with 11 bases separating them. The length of the CDR3 is 15 residues. Germline assignment: CDR1 SGHAT and CDR2 FQDESV (reference sequence).